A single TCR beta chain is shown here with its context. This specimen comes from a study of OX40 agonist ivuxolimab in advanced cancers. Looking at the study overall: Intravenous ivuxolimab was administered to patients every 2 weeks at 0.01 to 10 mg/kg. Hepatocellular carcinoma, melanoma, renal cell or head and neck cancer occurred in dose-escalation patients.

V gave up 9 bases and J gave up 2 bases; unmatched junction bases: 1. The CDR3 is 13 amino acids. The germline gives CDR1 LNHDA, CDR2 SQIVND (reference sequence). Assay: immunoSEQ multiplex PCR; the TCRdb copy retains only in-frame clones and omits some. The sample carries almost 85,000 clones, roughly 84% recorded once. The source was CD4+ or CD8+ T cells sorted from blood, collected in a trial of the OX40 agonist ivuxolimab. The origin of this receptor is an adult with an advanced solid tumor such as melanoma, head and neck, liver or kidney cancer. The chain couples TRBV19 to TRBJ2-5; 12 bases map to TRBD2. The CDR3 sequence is CASGLAGQETQYF. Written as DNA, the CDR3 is TGTGCCAGCGGACTAGCGGGACAAGAGACCCAGTACTTC.